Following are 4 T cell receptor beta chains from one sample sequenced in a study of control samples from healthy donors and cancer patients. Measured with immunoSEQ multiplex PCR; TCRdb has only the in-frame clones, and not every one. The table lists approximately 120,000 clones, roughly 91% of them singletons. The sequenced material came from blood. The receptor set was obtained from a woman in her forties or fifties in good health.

The CDR3 DNA is TGTGCCAGCAGTTTATCAGGGAAAAATGGCTACACCTTC. It codes for CASSLSGKNGYTF. The rearrangement joins TRBV12-3 or TRBV12-4 to TRBJ1-2, with D possibly being TRBD1 (5 bases). This CDR3 is built from 13 residues. V was clipped by 2 bases and J by 6 bases, with 10 bases between them.

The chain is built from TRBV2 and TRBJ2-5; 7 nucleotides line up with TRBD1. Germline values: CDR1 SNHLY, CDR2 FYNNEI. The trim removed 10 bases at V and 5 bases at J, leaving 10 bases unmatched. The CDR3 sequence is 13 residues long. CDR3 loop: CATGKQGPETQYF. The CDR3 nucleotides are TGTGCCACCGGGAAACAGGGGCCGGAGACCCAGTACTTC.

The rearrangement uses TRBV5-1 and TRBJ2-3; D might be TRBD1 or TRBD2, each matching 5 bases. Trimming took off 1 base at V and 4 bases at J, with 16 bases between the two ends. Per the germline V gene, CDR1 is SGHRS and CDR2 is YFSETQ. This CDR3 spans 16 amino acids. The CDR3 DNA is TGCGCCAGCAGCTTGCGGGGACGGACTTTCGCAGATACGCAGTATTTT. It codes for CASSLRGRTFADTQYF.

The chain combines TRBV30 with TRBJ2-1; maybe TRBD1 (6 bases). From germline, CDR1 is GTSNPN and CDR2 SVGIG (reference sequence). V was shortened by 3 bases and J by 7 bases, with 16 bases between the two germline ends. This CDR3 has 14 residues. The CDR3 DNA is TGTGCCTGGAGCCAGGGGATTGTGTTGAATGAGCAGTTCTTC. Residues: CAWSQGIVLNEQFF.